This TCR beta chain was profiled in a study of T-cell reconstitution after alpha-beta-depleted transplantation in children. A TCRbeta library incorporating unique molecular identifiers was prepared. TCRdb reanalysed the PCR reads using MiXCR and keeps one entry per CDR3 protein. The table records about 7,900 distinct CDR3 sequences, approximately 31% of them present only once. The V gene lost 7 bases and the J gene lost 2 bases, with 20 bases spanning the gap. Germline V gene sequence: CDR1 MGHDK, CDR2 SYGVNS. The CDR3 consists of 16 residues. This clonotype occurred many times. Sequenced here: peripheral blood, sampled 60 days after TCRalphabeta/CD19-depleted stem cell transplant. The chain employs TRBV25-1 and TRBJ1-1; the D gene is possibly TRBD1 (5 bases). The TCR comes from a boy in the first two years of life who had a stem cell transplant for SCID, so the T cells may come from the graft donor. The CDR3 reads CASTPPWGVVNTEAFF. The CDR3 region has the DNA TGTGCCAGCACCCCCCCGTGGGGGGTAGTAAACACTGAAGCTTTCTTT.